One T cell receptor (beta chain) is described in this entry. V gave up 5 bases and J gave up 3 bases, with 11 bases separating them. The germline gives CDR1 LGHNT, CDR2 FRNRAP. This CDR3 is built from 14 residues. Profiling relied on immunoSEQ multiplex PCR, and the TCRdb table lists in-frame clones only, not all of them. This table has over 70,000 clones, over 85% appearing once. This sample is drawn from a study of technical replicates of blood from a few donors. Material for sequencing was T cells isolated from PBMCs. The chain uses TRBV12-5 and TRBJ2-4; D possibly corresponds to TRBD1 (5 bases). This TCR was sampled from a human donor in good health. The CDR3 DNA reads TGTGCTAGTGGTATCGACACAGGCAAAAACATTCAGTACTTC. This sequence encodes CASGIDTGKNIQYF.